The 25 T cell receptor beta chains presented below share a single source sample, sequenced in a study of T cells after yellow fever vaccination. TCRdb passed the 5' RACE reads through MiXCR, listing each CDR3 protein once. Here the sample spans hundreds of thousands of distinct CDR3 sequences, roughly 13% being singletons. Sequenced here: PBMCs, sampled on the day of the yellow fever booster vaccination. The receptors shown here come from a young man who received the YFV17D yellow fever vaccine.

There are a few counts of this clonotype. V and J are TRBV7-2 and TRBJ2-7, with a possible D match to TRBD2 (6 bases). Germline V CDR1 and CDR2: SGHTA, FQGNSA. V was shortened by 1 base and J by 8 bases, with 12 bases between the two germline ends. CDR3 length: 13 residues. The CDR3 coding sequence is TGTGCCAGCAGCTTAGTAGGCGGGGATAAGCAGTACTTC. Amino acid sequence: CASSLVGGDKQYF.

This rearrangement joins TRBV18 to TRBJ1-4, with a possible D match to TRBD1 (5 bases). Per germline, CDR1 KGHSH and CDR2 LQKENI. Trimming shortened V by 0 bases and J by 7 bases, and 12 bases separated the two germline ends. This CDR3 is 15 amino acids long. DNA for the CDR3: TGTGCCAGCTCACCACCCGGGCAGGGAGGTGAAAAACTGTTTTTT. Translating it yields CASSPPGQGGEKLFF. The complete variable domain, with remaining parts taken from reference TRBV18 and TRBJ1-4, reads NAGVMQNPRHLVRRRGQEARLRCSPMKGHSHVYWYRQLPEEGLKFMVYLQKENIIDESGMPKERFSAEFPKEGPSILRIQQVVRGDSAAYFCASSPPGQGGEKLFFGSGTQLSVL.

Only a few counts were recorded for this clonotype. The chain has TRBV7-8 and TRBJ1-5; D is uncertain. This CDR3 spans 17 amino acids. The V end was cut by 4 bases, the J end by 7 bases, with 23 bases between. Germline CDR1 and CDR2: SGHVS and FQNEAQ. The CDR3 loop is CASSSRLKIGSEQPQHF. The CDR3 DNA reads as TGTGCCAGCAGCTCCAGATTGAAGATCGGGTCGGAGCAGCCCCAGCATTTT.

This clonotype was observed a few times. The chain recombines TRBV7-6 with TRBJ1-5, with no clear D. With 1 base removed from V and 0 bases from J, the gap between germline ends came to 7 bases. The CDR3 loop spans 15 amino acids. Germline assignment: CDR1 SGHVS and CDR2 FNYEAQ. This chain's CDR3 is CASSLVPDSNQPQHF. The CDR3 DNA reads as TGTGCCAGCAGCTTAGTTCCAGATAGCAATCAGCCCCAGCATTTT.

This clonotype was seen a handful of times. The V and J genes are TRBV20-1 and TRBJ1-6; TRBD1 matches at 7 bases. The germline CDR1 and CDR2 sequences are DFQATT and SNEGSKA (reference sequence). The CDR3 has 15 residues. V shed 3 bases, J shed 1 base, and the junction held 3 bases outside the gene matches. The CDR3, as DNA: TGCAGTGCTAGTTCGGGACAGTCCTATAATTCACCCCTCCACTTT. Translated: CSASSGQSYNSPLHF.

The chain joins TRBV5-1 to TRBJ2-7; TRBD1 matches at 7 bases. The CDR3 sequence is 16 residues long. Germline assignment: CDR1 SGHRS and CDR2 YFSETQ. The trim removed 4 bases at V and 3 bases at J, leaving 13 bases unmatched. The CDR3 DNA sequence: TGCGCCAGCAGCCGTACACAGGGGCAGGGTTTCTACGAGCAGTACTTC. This sequence encodes CASSRTQGQGFYEQYF.

V and J are TRBV10-2 and TRBJ1-1; a weak D match, TRBD1 (6 bases). The V and J ends lost 10 bases and 5 bases respectively, with 14 bases between them. This CDR3 has 12 residues. Germline lookup yields CDR1 WSHSY and CDR2 SAAADI. The CDR3 bases are TGCGCCACATCAAGGGGGGGGACTGAAGCTTTCTTT. Amino acid sequence: CATSRGGTEAFF.

This clonotype occurred a few times. The chain employs TRBV6-1 and TRBJ1-6; no definite D call. Trimming shortened V by 6 bases and J by 8 bases, and 14 bases separated the two germline ends. This CDR3 is 14 amino acids long. The germline CDR1 and CDR2 sequences are MNHNS and SASEGT. The CDR3 spells CASRPQDEYSPLHF. CDR3 coding DNA: TGTGCCAGCAGACCCCAGGATGAGTATTCACCCCTCCACTTT.

This clonotype has more than one count but fewer than ten. The chain employs TRBV10-3 and TRBJ2-5; D may be TRBD1 (5 bases). The V end was cut by 11 bases, the J end by 2 bases, with 15 bases between. The CDR3 is 13 residues long. Germline V CDR1 and CDR2: ENHRY, SYGVKD. This CDR3 reads CAGRGDSQETQYF. Written as DNA, the CDR3 is TGTGCCGGTAGGGGCGACAGTCAAGAGACCCAGTACTTC.

The chain combines TRBV4-3 with TRBJ2-7; 8 bases match TRBD1. Germline CDR1 is LGHNA and CDR2 is YSLEER. The CDR3 runs to 16 residues. Unmatched junction bases numbered 7, after V lost 1 base and J lost 2 bases. Written as DNA, the CDR3 is TGCGCCAGCAGCCAAGTGGGGGCACAGGGGGCCTACGAGCAGTACTTC. Amino acid sequence: CASSQVGAQGAYEQYF.

The chain couples TRBV7-2 to TRBJ2-3, with D possibly TRBD2 on 5 matching bases. The CDR3 spans 13 residues. The germline gives CDR1 SGHTA, CDR2 FQGNSA. V lost 4 bases, J lost 11 bases, and 16 bases lay in between. Written as DNA, the CDR3 is TGTGCCAGCAGCTACGACCCGATCCGGGAGCAGTATTTT. It specifies CASSYDPIREQYF.

A few counts support this clonotype. The V gene is TRBV10-3, the J gene TRBJ2-4; the D is unclear. Germline V gene data show CDR1 as ENHRY and CDR2 as SYGVKD. CDR3 size: 16 residues. Trimming pared 0 bases from V and 0 bases from J, leaving 9 bases between. As DNA, the CDR3 is TGTGCCATCAGTGAGTCGGGCACTTTAGCCAAAAACATTCAGTACTTC. Protein: CAISESGTLAKNIQYF.

This clonotype was recorded a few times. The chain has TRBV5-1 and TRBJ1-4, with a tentative D call TRBD1 (5 bases). Germline assignment: CDR1 SGHRS and CDR2 YFSETQ. The CDR3 is 14 amino acids. V lost 4 bases and J 5 bases, leaving 12 bases between the germline ends. In DNA form, the CDR3 reads TGCGCCAGCAGCCCGACAGAGGGGAATGAAAAACTGTTTTTT. Its translation: CASSPTEGNEKLFF.

The chain uses TRBV29-1 and TRBJ2-7; weak D call: TRBD2 (5 bases). This CDR3 contains 11 residues. From germline, CDR1 is SQVTM and CDR2 ANQGSEA. V lost 6 bases to trimming and J lost 6 bases, with 12 bases between them. CDR3 region: CSVWERLEQYF. The CDR3 coding sequence is TGCAGCGTCTGGGAGCGGCTCGAGCAGTACTTC.

This clonotype was seen only a few times. The chain has TRBV20-1 and TRBJ2-7, with TRBD1 identical over 7 bases. Trimming at V came to 0 bases and at J to 3 bases, leaving 5 bases not matched to a gene. The CDR3 totals 14 residues. The germline V gene has CDR1 DFQATT and CDR2 SNEGSKA (reference sequence). For the CDR3, the DNA is TGCAGTGCTAGAGATCACAGGGGTGGCTACGAGCAGTACTTC. Protein: CSARDHRGGYEQYF.

The V call is TRBV6-1, the J call TRBJ2-1; TRBD2 matches at 10 bases. Germline V gene lookup returns CDR1 MNHNS and CDR2 SASEGT. This CDR3 comprises 17 residues. V lost 6 bases, J lost 2 bases, and 10 bases stayed unmatched. The CDR3 loop is CASSIAGGPEAYNEQFF. The CDR3 nucleotides are TGTGCCAGCAGCATAGCGGGAGGCCCCGAGGCCTACAATGAGCAGTTCTTC.

Many counts were recorded for this clonotype. The chain joins TRBV11-2 to TRBJ2-3; the match to TRBD2 covers 7 bases. CDR3 size: 12 residues. The V gene end was trimmed by 6 bases and the J gene end by 6 bases; junction bases not matched to a gene: 3. CDR1 and CDR2 from the germline V gene are SGHAT and FQNNGV. This CDR3 reads CASRTSFDTQYF. In DNA form, the CDR3 reads TGTGCCAGCAGGACTAGCTTTGATACGCAGTATTTT.

This clonotype appeared a single time. This chain links TRBV14 with TRBJ2-1; 12 bases are shared with TRBD2. After removal of 4 bases from V and 4 bases from J, the junction contained 11 bases not matched to a gene. Germline CDR1 reads SGHDN; CDR2 reads FVKESK. This CDR3 comprises 18 residues. CDR3 loop: CASSRFRLAGEVYNEQFF. The DNA of the CDR3 is TGTGCCAGCAGCCGGTTTCGACTAGCGGGAGAGGTGTACAATGAGCAGTTCTTC. The full variable domain, in which reference TRBV14 and TRBJ2-1 provide the parts outside the CDR3, is EAGVTQFPSHSVIEKGQTVTLRCDPISGHDNLYWYRRVMGKEIKFLLHFVKESKQDESGMPNNRFLAERTGGTYSTLKVQPAELEDSGVYFCASSRFRLAGEVYNEQFFGPGTRLTVL.

There are a few counts of this clonotype. The chain is built from TRBV11-2 and TRBJ2-5, with 7 bases that match TRBD2. This CDR3 comprises 18 residues. Germline CDR1 and CDR2: SGHAT and FQNNGV. The V and J ends lost 0 bases and 4 bases, in that order; junction bases with no gene match: 14. CDR3 sequence reads: CASSLDISGTTVRETQYF. The CDR3 DNA reads as TGTGCCAGCAGCTTAGATATAAGTGGGACTACGGTTCGAGAGACCCAGTACTTC.

This clonotype came up a few times. The rearrangement links TRBV7-2 to TRBJ2-7; perhaps TRBD2 as D (5 bases). The CDR3 spans 15 residues. Germline V CDR1 and CDR2: SGHTA, FQGNSA. V lost 2 bases and J 2 bases, leaving 13 bases between the germline ends. The CDR3 nucleotides read TGTGCCAGCAGCTTAACTTCTAGCAGAACCTACGAGCAGTACTTC. Residues: CASSLTSSRTYEQYF.

The genes are TRBV7-2 and TRBJ2-5; the D is unclear. Germline V gene sequence: CDR1 SGHTA, CDR2 FQGNSA. The CDR3 sequence is 13 residues long. V lost 2 bases and J 3 bases, leaving 7 bases between the germline ends. The CDR3 sequence: CASSLWSEETQYF. DNA for the CDR3: TGTGCCAGCAGCTTATGGAGTGAAGAGACCCAGTACTTC.

In regard to this clonotype: A much larger clone differs from this one at a single base, so this may be a read error. This rearrangement joins TRBV9 to TRBJ2-3; the D is unclear. The length of the CDR3 is 12 residues. CDR1 and CDR2 from the germline V gene are SGDLS and YYNGEE. Trimming pared 0 bases from V and 5 bases from J, leaving 4 bases between. The DNA for the CDR3 is TGTGCCAGCAGCGTAGACAGAGATACGCAGTATTTT. Translation gives CASSVDRDTQYF.

The rearrangement joins TRBV20-1 to TRBJ2-7; D not certain. Trimming took off 4 bases at V and 2 bases at J, with 9 bases between the two ends. CDR3 length: 12 residues. CDR1 and CDR2 (germline): DFQATT, SNEGSKA (reference sequence). CDR3 DNA: TGCAGTGCTAACGACGGTGCCTACGAGCAGTACTTC. Protein: CSANDGAYEQYF.

The V call is TRBV20-1, the J call TRBJ2-4, with TRBD2 matching over 8 bases. The length of the CDR3 is 15 residues. CDR1 is DFQATT and CDR2 is SNEGSKA in the germline V gene (reference sequence). The V gene end was trimmed by 6 bases and the J gene end by 1 base; junction bases not matched to a gene: 8. The CDR3 nucleotides are TGCAGTGCGGGAAGCGGCGGGAGGGCCAAAAACATTCAGTACTTC. Translation: CSAGSGGRAKNIQYF.

This clonotype was seen a handful of times. The chain carries TRBV3-1 and TRBJ1-2, with D unclear. The length of the CDR3 is 13 residues. Trimming removed 0 bases at V and 8 bases at J, with 10 bases between. Germline V gives CDR1 LGHDT, CDR2 YNNKEL (reference sequence). The chain's CDR3 is CASSQDRGVGYTF. CDR3 in DNA: TGTGCCAGCAGCCAAGATCGGGGTGTCGGCTACACCTTC.